This T cell receptor beta chain is drawn from a study of T cells in women clearing cervical HPV infection. Here immunoSEQ multiplex PCR was the method, and the copy in TCRdb shows in-frame clones only, minus some. The table for this sample gives about 22,000 clones. Sequencing was carried out using blood buffy coat. This sequence originates from a woman between 18 and 70 years old with a cervical HPV16 infection that either progressed to CIN3+ or cleared (not recorded which).

CDR3 DNA (partial): TGTGCCAGCAGATCTCGAACAGGGGAGTATGGC. It yields the protein CASRSRTGEYG. The complete CDR3 sequence is CASRSRTGEYGYTF. The chain uses TRBV28 and TRBJ1-2, with 7 bases lining up with TRBD1. The read ends 3 residues early relative to the CDR3; the germline J gene fills the gap. Germline trimming cut 6 bases from V and 5 bases from J; bases unmatched to any gene: 9. Germline V gene data show CDR1 as MDHEN and CDR2 as SYDVKM. The CDR3 is 14 residues long.